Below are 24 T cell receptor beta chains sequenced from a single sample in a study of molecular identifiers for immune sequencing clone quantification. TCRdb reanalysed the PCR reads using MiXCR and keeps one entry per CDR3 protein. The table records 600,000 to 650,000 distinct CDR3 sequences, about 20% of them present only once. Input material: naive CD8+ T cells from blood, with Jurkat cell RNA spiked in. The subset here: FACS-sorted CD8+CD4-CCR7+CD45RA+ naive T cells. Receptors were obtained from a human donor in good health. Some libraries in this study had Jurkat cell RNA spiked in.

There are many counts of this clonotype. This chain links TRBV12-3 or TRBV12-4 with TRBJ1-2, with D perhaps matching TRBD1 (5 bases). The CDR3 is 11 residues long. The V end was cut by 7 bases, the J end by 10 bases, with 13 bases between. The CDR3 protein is CASTQGSAYTF. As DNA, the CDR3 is TGTGCCAGCACCCAGGGATCGGCCTACACCTTC.

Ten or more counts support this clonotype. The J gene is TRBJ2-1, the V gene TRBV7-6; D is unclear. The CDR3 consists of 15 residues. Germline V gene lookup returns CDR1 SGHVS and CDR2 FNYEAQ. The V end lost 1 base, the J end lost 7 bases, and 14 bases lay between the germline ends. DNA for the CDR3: TGTGCCAGCAGCTTAGTACTCCTCGGCCTGAATGAGCAGTTCTTC. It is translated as CASSLVLLGLNEQFF.

The CDR3 region is CASSTNRGQDTGELFF. CDR3 bases: TGTGCCAGCAGCACGAACAGGGGGCAGGACACCGGGGAGCTGTTTTTT. The genes are TRBV11-2 and TRBJ2-2; the match to TRBD1 covers 9 bases. Unmatched junction bases numbered 7, after V lost 5 bases and J lost 3 bases. This CDR3 is 16 amino acids long. CDR1 and CDR2 (germline): SGHAT, FQNNGV.

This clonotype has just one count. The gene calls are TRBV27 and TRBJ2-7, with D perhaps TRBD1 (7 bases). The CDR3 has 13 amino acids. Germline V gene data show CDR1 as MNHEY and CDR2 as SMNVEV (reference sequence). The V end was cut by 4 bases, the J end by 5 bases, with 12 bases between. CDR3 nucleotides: TGTGCCAGCAGTTCGACAGGGAGGAACGAGCAGTACTTC. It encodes CASSSTGRNEQYF.

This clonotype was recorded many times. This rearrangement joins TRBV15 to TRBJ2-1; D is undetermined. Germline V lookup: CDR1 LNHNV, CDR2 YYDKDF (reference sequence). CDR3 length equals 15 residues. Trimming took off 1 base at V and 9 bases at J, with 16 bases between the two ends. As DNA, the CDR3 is TGTGCCACCAGCAGAGTTTCATCCTCAGACGGTGAGCAGTTCTTC. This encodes CATSRVSSSDGEQFF.

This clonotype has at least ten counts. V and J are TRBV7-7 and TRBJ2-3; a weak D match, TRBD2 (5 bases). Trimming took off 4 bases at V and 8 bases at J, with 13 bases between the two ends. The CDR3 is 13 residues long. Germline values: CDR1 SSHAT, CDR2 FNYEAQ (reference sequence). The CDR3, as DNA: TGTGCCAGCAGCTCTGCCGGGGAAGCTACGCAGTATTTT. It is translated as CASSSAGEATQYF.

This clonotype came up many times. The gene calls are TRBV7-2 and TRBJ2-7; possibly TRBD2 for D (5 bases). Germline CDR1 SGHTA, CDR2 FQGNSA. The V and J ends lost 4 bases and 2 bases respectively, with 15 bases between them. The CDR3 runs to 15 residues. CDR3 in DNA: TGTGCCAGCAGCTACCTTGGAGGCTCAGCCTACGAGCAGTACTTC. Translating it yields CASSYLGGSAYEQYF.

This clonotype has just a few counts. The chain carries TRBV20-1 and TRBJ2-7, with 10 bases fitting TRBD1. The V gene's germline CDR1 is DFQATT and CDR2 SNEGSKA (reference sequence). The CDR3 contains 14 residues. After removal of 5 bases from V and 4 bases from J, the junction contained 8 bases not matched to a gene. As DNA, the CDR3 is TGCAGTGCTCCTCAGGGACAGGGGTTTTACGAGCAGTACTTC. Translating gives CSAPQGQGFYEQYF.

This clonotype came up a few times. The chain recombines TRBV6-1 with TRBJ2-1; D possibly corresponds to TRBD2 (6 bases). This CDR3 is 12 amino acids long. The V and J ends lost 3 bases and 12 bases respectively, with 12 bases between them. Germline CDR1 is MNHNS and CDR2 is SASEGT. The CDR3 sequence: CASSEDYRLQFF. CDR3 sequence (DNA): TGTGCCAGCAGTGAGGACTATAGGTTGCAGTTCTTC.

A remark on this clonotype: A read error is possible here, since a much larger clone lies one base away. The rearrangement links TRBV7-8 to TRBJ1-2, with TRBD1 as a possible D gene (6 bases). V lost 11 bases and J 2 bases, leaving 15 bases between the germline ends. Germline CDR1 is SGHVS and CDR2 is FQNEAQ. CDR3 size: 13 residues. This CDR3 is CAWGPHGNYGYTF. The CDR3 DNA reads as TGTGCCTGGGGGCCGCACGGGAACTATGGCTACACCTTC.

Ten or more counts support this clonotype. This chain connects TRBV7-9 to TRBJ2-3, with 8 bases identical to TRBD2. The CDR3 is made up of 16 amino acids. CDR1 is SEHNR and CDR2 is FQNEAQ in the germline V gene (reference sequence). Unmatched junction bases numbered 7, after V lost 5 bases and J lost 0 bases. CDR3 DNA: TGTGCCAGCAGCCCGAATTTAGCGGGGAGCACAGATACGCAGTATTTT. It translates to CASSPNLAGSTDTQYF.

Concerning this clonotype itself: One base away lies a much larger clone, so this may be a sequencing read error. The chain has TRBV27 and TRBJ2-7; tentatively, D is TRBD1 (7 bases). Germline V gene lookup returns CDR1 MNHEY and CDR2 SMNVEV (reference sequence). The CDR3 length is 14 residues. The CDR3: CAGSLVRGVYEQYF. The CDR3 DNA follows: TGTGCCGGCAGTTTGGTCAGGGGGGTCTACGAGCAGTACTTC.

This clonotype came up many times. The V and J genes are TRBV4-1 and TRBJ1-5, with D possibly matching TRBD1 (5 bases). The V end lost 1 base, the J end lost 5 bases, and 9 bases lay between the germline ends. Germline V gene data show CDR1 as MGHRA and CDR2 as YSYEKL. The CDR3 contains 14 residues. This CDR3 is CASSQGGVHQPQHF. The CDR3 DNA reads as TGCGCCAGCAGCCAAGGAGGGGTACATCAGCCCCAGCATTTT.

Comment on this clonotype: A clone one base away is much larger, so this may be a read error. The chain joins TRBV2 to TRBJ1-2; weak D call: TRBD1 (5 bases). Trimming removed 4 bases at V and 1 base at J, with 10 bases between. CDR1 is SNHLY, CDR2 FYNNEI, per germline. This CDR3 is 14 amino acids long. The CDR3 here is CASSVDNLNYGYTF. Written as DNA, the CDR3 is TGTGCCAGCAGTGTGGACAACCTTAACTATGGCTACACCTTC.

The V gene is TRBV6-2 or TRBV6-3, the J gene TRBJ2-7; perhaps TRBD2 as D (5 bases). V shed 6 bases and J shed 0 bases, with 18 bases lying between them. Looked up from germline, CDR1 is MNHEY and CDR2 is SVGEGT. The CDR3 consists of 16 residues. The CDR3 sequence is CASRNLTGGFSYEQYF. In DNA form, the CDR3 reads TGTGCCAGCAGAAATTTAACGGGCGGGTTCTCCTACGAGCAGTACTTC.

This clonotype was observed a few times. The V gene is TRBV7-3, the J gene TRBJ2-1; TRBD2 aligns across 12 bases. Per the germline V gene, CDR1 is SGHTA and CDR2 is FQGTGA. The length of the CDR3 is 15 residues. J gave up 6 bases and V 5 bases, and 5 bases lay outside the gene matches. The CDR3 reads CASSQTSGSSNEQFF. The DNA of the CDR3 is TGTGCCAGCAGCCAGACTAGCGGGAGCTCCAATGAGCAGTTCTTC. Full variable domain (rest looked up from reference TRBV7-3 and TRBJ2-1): GAGVSQTPSNKVTEKGKYVELRCDPISGHTALYWYRQSLGQGPEFLIYFQGTGAADDSGLPNDRFFAVRPEGSVSTLKIQRTERGDSAVYLCASSQTSGSSNEQFFGPGTRLTVL.

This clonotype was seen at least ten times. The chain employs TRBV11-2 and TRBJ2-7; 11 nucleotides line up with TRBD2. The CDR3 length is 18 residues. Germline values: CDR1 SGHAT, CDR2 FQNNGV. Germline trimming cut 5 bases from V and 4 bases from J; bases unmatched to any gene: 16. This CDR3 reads CASSMTTPLAGGTYEQYF. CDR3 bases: TGTGCCAGCAGCATGACTACTCCGCTAGCGGGGGGCACTTACGAGCAGTACTTC. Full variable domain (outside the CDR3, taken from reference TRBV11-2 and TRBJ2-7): EAGVAQSPRYKIIEKRQSVAFWCNPISGHATLYWYQQILGQGPKLLIQFQNNGVVDDSQLPKDRFSAERLKGVDSTLKIQPAKLEDSAVYLCASSMTTPLAGGTYEQYFGPGTRLTVT.

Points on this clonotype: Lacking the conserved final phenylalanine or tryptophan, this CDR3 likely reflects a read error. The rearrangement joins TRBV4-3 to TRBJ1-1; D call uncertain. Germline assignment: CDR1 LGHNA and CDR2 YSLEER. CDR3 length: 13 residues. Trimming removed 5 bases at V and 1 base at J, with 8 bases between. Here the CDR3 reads CASSFSGNTEAFL. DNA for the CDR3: TGCGCCAGCAGCTTTAGCGGGAACACTGAAGCTTTCCTT.

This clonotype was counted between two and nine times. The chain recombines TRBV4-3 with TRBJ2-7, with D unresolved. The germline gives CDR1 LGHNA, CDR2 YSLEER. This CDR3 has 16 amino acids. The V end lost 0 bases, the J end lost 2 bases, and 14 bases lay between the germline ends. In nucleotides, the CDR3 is TGCGCCAGCAGCCAAGATGCGGACCTTAGAGCCTACGAGCAGTACTTC. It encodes CASSQDADLRAYEQYF.

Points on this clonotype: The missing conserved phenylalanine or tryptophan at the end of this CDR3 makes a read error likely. CDR3 loop: CASSLERSNTEAFL. The CDR3 DNA reads TGTGCCAGCAGCTTGGAGCGCAGCAACACTGAAGCTTTCCTT. This sequence joins TRBV5-4 and TRBJ1-1; no reliable D call. This CDR3 has 14 residues. Trimming pared 0 bases from V and 2 bases from J, leaving 8 bases between. Germline lookup yields CDR1 SGHNT and CDR2 YYREEE (reference sequence).

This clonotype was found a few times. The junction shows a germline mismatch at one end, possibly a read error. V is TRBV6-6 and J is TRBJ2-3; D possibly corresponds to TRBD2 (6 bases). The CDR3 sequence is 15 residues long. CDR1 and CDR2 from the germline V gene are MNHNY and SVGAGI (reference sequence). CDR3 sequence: CASSYSSTSKDTQYF. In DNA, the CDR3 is TGTGCCAGCAGTTACTCGAGTACTAGCAAAGATACGCAGTATTTT.

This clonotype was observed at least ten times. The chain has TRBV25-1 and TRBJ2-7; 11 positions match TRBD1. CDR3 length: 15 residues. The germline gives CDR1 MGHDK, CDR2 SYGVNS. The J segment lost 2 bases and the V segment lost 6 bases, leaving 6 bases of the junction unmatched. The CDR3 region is CASREGTGGAYEQYF. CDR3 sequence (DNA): TGTGCCAGCAGGGAGGGGACAGGGGGAGCCTACGAGCAGTACTTC.

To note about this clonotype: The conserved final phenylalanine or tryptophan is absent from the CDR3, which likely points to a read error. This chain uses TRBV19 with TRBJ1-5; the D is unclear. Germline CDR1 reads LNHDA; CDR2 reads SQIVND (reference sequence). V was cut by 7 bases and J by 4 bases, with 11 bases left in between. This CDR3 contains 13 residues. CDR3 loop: CASNAGGNQPQHL. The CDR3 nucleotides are TGTGCCAGTAACGCGGGAGGGAATCAGCCCCAGCATCTT.

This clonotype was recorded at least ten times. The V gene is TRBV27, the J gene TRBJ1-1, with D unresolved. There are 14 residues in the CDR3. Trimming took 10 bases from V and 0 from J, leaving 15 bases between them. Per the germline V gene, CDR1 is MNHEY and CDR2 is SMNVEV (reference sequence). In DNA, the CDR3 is TGTGCCACAGCATCCCTTTTCATGAACACTGAAGCTTTCTTT. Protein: CATASLFMNTEAFF.